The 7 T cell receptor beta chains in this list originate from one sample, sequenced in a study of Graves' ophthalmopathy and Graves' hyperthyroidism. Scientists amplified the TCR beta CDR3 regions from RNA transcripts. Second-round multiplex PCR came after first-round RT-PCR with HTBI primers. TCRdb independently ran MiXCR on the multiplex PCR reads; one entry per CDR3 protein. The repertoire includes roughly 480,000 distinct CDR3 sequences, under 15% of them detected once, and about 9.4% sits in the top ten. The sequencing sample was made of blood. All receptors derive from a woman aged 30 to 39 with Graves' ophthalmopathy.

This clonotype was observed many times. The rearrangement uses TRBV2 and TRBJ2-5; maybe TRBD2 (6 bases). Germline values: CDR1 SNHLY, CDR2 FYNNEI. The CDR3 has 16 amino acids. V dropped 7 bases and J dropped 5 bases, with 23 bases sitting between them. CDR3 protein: CASKGGGTSSGETQYF. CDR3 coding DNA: TGTGCCAGCAAAGGCGGAGGGACGTCGAGTGGGGAGACCCAGTACTTC. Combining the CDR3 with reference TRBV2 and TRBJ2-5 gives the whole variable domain EPEVTQTPSHQVTQMGQEVILRCVPISNHLYFYWYRQILGQKVEFLVSFYNNEISEKSEIFDDQFSVERPDGSNFTLKIRSTKLEDSAMYFCASKGGGTSSGETQYFGPGTRLLVL.

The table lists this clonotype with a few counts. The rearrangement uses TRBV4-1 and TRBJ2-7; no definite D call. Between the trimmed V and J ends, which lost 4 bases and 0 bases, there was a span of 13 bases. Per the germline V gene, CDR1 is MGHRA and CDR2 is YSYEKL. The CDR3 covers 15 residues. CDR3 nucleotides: TGCGCCAGCAGCCTTGAGCAGTACTACTCCTACGAGCAGTACTTC. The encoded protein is CASSLEQYYSYEQYF.

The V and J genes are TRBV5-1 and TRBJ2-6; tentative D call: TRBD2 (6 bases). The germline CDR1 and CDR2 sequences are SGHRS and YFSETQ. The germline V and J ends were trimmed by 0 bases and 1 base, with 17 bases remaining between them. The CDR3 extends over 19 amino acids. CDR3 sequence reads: CASSLGPGGSKSGANVLTF. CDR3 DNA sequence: TGCGCCAGCAGCTTGGGGCCCGGGGGATCCAAGTCTGGGGCCAACGTCCTGACTTTC.

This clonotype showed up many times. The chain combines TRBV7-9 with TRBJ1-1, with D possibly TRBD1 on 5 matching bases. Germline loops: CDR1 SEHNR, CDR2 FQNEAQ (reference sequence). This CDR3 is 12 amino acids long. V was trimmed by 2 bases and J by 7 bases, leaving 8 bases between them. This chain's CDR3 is CASSLKGFEAFF. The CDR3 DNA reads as TGTGCCAGCAGCTTAAAGGGGTTTGAAGCTTTCTTT.

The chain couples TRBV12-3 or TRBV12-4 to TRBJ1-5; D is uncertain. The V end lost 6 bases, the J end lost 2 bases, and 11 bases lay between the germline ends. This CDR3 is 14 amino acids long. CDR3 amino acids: CASRVGGGNQPQHF. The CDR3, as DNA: TGTGCCAGCAGAGTAGGAGGAGGCAATCAGCCCCAGCATTTT.

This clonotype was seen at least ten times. The CDR3 coding sequence is TGTGCCAGCAGTTTATCGTCAGGGGGCGGTCAGCCCCAGCATTTT. Its protein product is CASSLSSGGGQPQHF. J is TRBJ1-5 and V is TRBV27; TRBD1 agrees at 8 bases. The CDR3 has 15 amino acids. J gave up 6 bases and V 0 bases, and 4 bases lay outside the gene matches. Germline V CDR1 and CDR2: MNHEY, SMNVEV (reference sequence).

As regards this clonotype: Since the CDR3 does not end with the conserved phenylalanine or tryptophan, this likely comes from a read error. The DNA of the CDR3 is TGTGCCAGCACCATATTGGTGGGGCAAGAACACACTGAAGCTTTCTTG. Its translation is CASTILVGQEHTEAFL. The genes are TRBV11-2 and TRBJ1-1; TRBD1 might be the D (5 bases). This CDR3 is 16 amino acids long. Germline CDR1 SGHAT, CDR2 FQNNGV. Trimming removed 7 bases at V and 3 bases at J, with 21 bases between.